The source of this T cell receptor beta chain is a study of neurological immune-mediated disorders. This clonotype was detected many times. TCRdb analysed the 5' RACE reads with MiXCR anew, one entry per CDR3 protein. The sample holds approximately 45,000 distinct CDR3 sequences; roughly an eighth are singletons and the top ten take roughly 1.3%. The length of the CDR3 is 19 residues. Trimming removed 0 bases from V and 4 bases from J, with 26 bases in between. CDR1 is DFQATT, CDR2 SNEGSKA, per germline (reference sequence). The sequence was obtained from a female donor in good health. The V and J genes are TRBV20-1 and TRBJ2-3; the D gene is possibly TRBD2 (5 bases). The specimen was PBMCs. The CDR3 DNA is TGCAGTGCTAGAGATCTATTTTTTGTTGAAATCGGGGTTCCAGATACGCAGTATTTT. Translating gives CSARDLFFVEIGVPDTQYF.